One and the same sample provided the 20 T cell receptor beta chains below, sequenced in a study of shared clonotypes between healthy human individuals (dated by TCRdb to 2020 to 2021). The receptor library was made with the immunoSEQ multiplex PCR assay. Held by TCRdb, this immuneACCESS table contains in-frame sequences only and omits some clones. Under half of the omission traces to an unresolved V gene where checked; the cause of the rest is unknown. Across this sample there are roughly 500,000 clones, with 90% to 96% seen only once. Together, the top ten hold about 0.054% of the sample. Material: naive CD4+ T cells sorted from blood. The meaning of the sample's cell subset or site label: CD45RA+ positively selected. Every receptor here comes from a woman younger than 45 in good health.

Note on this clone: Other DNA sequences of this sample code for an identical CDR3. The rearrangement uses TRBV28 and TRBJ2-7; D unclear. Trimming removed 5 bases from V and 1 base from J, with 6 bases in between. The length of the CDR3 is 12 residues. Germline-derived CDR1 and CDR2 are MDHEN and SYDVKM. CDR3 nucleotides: TGTGCCAGCAGTCTCAGGTCCTACGAGCAGTACTTC. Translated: CASSLRSYEQYF.

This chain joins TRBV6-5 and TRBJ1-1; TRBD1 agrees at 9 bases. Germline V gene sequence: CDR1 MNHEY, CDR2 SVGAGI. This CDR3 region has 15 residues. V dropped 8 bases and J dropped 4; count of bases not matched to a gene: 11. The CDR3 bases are TGTGCCAGCGTCCGGACAGGGGCGACAGGCACTGAAGCTTTCTTT. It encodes CASVRTGATGTEAFF.

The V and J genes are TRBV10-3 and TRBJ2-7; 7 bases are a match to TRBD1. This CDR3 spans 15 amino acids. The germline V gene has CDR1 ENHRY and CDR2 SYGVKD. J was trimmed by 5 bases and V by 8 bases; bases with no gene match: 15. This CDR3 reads CAISGGQGVIHEQYF. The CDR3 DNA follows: TGTGCCATCTCTGGTGGGCAGGGGGTCATCCACGAGCAGTACTTC.

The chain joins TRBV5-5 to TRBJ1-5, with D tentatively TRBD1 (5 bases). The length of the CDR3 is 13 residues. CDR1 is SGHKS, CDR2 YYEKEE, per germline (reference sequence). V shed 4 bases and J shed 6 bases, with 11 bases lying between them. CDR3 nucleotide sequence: TGTGCCAGCAGCCTACGAGACAGTCAGCCCCAGCATTTT. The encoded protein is CASSLRDSQPQHF.

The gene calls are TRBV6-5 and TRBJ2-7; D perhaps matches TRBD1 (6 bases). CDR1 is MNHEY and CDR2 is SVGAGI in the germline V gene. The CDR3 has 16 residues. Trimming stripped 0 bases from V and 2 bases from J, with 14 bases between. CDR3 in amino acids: CASSYSYRASTYEQYF. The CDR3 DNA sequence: TGTGCCAGCAGTTACTCGTACAGGGCTTCTACCTACGAGCAGTACTTC.

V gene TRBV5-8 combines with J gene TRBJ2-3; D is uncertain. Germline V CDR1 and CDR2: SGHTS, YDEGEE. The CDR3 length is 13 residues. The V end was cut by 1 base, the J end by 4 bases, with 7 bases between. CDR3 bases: TGTGCCAGCAGCTTGCAAGAGGCAGATACGCAGTATTTT. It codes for CASSLQEADTQYF.

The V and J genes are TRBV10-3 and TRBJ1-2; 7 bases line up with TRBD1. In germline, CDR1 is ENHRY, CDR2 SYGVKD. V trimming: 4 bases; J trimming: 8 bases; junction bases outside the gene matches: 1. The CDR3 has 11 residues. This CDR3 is CAISGRGGYTF. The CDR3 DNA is TGTGCCATCAGTGGCAGGGGGGGCTACACCTTC.

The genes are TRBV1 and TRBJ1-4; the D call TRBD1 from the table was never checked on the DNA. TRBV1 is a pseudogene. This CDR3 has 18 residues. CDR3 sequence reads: CIINRNPHDRQINEKLFF. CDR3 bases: TGCATCATAAACCGCAACCCCCATGATCGACAGATTAATGAAAAACTGTTTTTT.

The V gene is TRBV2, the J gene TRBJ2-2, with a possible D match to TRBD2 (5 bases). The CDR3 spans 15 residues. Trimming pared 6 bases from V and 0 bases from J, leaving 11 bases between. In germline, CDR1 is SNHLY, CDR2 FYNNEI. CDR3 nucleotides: TGTGCCAGCAGCTCTGGACTCGCGAACACCGGGGAGCTGTTTTTT. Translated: CASSSGLANTGELFF.

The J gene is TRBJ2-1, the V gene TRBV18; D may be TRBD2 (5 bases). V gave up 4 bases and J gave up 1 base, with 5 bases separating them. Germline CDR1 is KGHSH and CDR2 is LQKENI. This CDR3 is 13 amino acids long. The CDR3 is CASSRGSYNEQFF. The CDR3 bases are TGTGCCAGCTCACGAGGGTCCTACAATGAGCAGTTCTTC.

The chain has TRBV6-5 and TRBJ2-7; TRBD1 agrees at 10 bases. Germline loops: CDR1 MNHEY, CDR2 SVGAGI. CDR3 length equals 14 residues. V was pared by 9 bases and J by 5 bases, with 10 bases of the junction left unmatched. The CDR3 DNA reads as TGTGCCAGTCGTCCGGGACAGGGGTTTCACGAGCAGTACTTC. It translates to CASRPGQGFHEQYF.

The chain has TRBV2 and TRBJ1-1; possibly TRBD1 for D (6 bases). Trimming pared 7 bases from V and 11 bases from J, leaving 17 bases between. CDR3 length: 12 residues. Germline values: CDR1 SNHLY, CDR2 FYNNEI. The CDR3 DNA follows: TGTGCCAGCAATGGGGGCCCAATCGGGGCTTTCTTT. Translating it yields CASNGGPIGAFF.

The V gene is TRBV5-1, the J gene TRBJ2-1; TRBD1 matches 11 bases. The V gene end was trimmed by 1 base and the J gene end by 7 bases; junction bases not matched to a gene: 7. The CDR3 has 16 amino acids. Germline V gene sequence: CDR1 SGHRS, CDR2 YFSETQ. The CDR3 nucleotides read TGCGCCAGCAGCTTGTCCGGACAGGGGGCTAATAATGAGCAGTTCTTC. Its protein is CASSLSGQGANNEQFF.

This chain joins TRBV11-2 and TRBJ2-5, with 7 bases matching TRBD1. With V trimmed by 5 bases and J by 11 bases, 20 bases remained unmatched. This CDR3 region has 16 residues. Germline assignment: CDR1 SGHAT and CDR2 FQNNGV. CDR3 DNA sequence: TGTGCCAGCAGCCCCCTGAGGGGGCGACGTTTTAAAGAGCAGTACTTC. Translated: CASSPLRGRRFKEQYF.

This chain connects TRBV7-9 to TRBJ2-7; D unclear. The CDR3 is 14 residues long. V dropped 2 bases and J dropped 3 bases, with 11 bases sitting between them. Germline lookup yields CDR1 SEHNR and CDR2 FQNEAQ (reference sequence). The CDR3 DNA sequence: TGTGCCAGCAGCTTATTGGGAAAAGACTACGAGCAGTACTTC. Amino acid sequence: CASSLLGKDYEQYF.

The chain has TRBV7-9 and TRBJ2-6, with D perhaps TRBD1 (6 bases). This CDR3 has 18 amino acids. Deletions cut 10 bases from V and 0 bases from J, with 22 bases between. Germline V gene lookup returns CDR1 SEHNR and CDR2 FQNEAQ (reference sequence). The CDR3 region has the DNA TGTGCCACCCTCCCTGAACCCCACAGGGACTCTGGGGCCAACGTCCTGACTTTC. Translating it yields CATLPEPHRDSGANVLTF. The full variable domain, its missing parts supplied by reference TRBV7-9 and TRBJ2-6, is DTGVSQNPRHKITKRGQNVTFRCDPISEHNRLYWYRQTLGQGPEFLTYFQNEAQLEKSRLLSDRFSAERPKGSFSTLEIQRTEQGDSAMYLCATLPEPHRDSGANVLTFGAGSRLTVL.

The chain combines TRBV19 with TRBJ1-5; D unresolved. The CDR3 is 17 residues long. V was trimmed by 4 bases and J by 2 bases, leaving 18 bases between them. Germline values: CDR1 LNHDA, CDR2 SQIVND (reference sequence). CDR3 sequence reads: CASSTLNVGYGNQPQHF. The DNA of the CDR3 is TGTGCCAGTAGTACCCTTAATGTGGGGTACGGCAATCAGCCCCAGCATTTT.

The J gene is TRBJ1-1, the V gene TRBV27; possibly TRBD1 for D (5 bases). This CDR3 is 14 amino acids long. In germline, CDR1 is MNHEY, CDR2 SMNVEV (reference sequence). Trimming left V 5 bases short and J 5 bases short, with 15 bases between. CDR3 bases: TGTGCCAGCAGTAACCAGGGTTATGGAACTGAAGCTTTCTTT. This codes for CASSNQGYGTEAFF.

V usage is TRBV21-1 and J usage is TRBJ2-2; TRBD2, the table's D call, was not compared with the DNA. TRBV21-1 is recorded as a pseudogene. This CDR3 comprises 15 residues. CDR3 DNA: TGTGCCAGCAGCAAAACTAGCGGGGGCACCGGGGAGCTGTTTTTT. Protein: CASSKTSGGTGELFF.

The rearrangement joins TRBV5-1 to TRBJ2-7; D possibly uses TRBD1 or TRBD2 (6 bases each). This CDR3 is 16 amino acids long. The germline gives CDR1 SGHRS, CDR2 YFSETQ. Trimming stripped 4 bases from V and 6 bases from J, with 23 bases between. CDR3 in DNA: TGCGCCAGCAGCGTGAGGACACAGGGACTTACGGTCGAGCAGTACTTC. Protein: CASSVRTQGLTVEQYF.